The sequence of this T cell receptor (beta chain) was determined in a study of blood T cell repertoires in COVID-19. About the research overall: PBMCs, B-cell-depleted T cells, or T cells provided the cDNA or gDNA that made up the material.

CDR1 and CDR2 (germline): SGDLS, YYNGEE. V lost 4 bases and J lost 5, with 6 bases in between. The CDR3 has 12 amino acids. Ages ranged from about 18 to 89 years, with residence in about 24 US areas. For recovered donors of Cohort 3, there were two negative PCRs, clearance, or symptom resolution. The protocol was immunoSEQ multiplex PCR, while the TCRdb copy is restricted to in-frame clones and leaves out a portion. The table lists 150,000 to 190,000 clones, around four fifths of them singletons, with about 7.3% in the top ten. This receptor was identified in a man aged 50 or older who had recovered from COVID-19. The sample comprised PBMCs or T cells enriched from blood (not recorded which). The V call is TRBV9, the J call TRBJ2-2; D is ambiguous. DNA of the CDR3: TGTGCCAGCAGCTATACAACCGGGGAGCTGTTTTTT. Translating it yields CASSYTTGELFF.